The 3 T cell receptor beta chains reported below all come from one sample, sequenced in a study of neurological immune-mediated disorders. One entry per CDR3 protein, called by TCRdb with MiXCR from the 5' RACE reads. Of approximately 19,000 distinct CDR3 sequences listed, roughly 15% are singletons. The sequenced sample was PBMCs. These TCRs come from a female donor with HTLV-1-associated myelopathy (HAM/TSP).

The chain carries TRBV20-1 and TRBJ1-2; 9 bases fit TRBD1. This CDR3 contains 16 residues. Germline V gives CDR1 DFQATT, CDR2 SNEGSKA (reference sequence). Germline trimming cut 0 bases from V and 1 base from J; bases unmatched to any gene: 6. As DNA, the CDR3 is TGCAGTGCTAGAGATCGAGTGACAGGGGGTAACTATGGCTACACCTTC. This codes for CSARDRVTGGNYGYTF.

This clonotype appeared many times. The chain links TRBV12-3 or TRBV12-4 to TRBJ1-6; D call uncertain. The ends were cut back, 1 base at V and 5 bases at J, with 9 bases in the middle. The CDR3 has 15 residues. The CDR3 reads CASSLEASNNSPLHF. The CDR3 region has the DNA TGTGCCAGCAGTTTAGAAGCGTCCAATAATTCACCCCTCCACTTT.

This clonotype occurred many times. CDR3 coding DNA: TGTGCCAGCAGTTTGCGGACTGGAAGGTTCCAGGTCAAAAACATTCAGTACTTC. It encodes CASSLRTGRFQVKNIQYF. The chain recombines TRBV27 with TRBJ2-4, with TRBD2 as a possible D gene (5 bases). Per the germline V gene, CDR1 is MNHEY and CDR2 is SMNVEV (reference sequence). V was clipped by 3 bases and J by 3 bases, with 21 bases between them. The CDR3 length is 18 residues.